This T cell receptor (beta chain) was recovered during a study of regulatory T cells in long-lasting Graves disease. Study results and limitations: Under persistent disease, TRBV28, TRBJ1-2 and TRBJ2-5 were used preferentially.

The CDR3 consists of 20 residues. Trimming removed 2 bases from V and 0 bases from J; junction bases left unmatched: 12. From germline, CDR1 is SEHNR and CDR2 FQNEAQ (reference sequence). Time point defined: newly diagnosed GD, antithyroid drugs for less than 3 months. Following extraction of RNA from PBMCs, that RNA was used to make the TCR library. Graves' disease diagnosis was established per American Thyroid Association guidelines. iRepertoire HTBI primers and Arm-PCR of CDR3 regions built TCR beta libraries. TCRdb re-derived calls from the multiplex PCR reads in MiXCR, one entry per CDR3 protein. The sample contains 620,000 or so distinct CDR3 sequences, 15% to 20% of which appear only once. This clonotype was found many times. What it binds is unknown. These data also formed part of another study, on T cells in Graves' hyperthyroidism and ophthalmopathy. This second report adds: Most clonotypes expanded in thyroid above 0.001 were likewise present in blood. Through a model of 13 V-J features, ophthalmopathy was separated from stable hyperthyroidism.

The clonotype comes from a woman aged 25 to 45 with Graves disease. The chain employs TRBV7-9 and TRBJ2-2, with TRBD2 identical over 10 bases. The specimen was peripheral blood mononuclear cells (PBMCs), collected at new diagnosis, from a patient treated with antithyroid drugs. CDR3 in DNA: TGTGCCAGCAGCTTACCCCTAGCGGGAGCTGTCACGACGAACACCGGGGAGCTGTTTTTT. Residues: CASSLPLAGAVTTNTGELFF.